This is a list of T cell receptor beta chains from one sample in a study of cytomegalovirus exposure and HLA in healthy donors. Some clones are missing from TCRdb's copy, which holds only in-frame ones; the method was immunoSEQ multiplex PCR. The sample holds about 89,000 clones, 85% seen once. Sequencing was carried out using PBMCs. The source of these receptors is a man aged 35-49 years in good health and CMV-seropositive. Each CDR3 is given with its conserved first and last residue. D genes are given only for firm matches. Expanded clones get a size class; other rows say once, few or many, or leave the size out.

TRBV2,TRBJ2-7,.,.,CASGETTNYEQYF,TGTGCCAGCGGCGAGACTACAAACTACGAGCAGTACTTC
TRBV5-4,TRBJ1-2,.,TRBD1,CASSLGDREPNYGYTF,TGTGCCAGCAGCTTAGGGGACAGGGAGCCTAACTATGGCTACACCTTC
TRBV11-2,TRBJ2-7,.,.,CASSSYRGSYEQYF,TGTGCCAGCAGCTCATATAGGGGGAGTTACGAGCAGTACTTC
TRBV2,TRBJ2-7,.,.,CASSERGLTAYEQYF,TGTGCCAGCAGTGAAAGAGGACTGACGGCCTACGAGCAGTACTTC
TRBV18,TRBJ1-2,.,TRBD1,CASSAPGQGRGYTF,TGTGCCAGCTCAGCTCCGGGACAGGGCAGAGGCTACACCTTC
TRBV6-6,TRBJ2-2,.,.,CASSYTQTVNTGELFF,TGTGCCAGCAGTTACACTCAGACTGTGAACACCGGGGAGCTGTTTTTT
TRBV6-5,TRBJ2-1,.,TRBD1,CASSYDRVRNEQFF,TGTGCCAGCAGTTACGACAGGGTGAGAAATGAGCAGTTCTTC
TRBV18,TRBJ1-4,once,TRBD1,CASSPTTGNFGEKLFF,TGTGCCAGCTCACCCACGACAGGGAACTTCGGTGAAAAACTGTTTTTT
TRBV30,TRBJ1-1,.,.,CAWSSQVDTEAFF,TGTGCCTGGAGTTCCCAGGTGGACACTGAAGCTTTCTTT
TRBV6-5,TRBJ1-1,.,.,CASSYSRLREGAFF,TGTGCCAGCAGTTACTCCAGGTTGCGTGAGGGAGCTTTCTTT
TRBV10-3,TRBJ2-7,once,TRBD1,CAISESLGQVSYEQYF,TGTGCCATCAGTGAGTCCTTGGGACAGGTCTCCTACGAGCAGTACTTC
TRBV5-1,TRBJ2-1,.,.,CASSLALLGAGYNEQFF,TGCGCCAGCAGCTTGGCCCTTTTGGGCGCCGGCTACAATGAGCAGTTCTTC
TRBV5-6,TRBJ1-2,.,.,CASSLLANYGYTF,TGTGCCAGCAGCTTGCTAGCTAACTATGGCTACACCTTC
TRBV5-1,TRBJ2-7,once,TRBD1,CASSLTPDRGSYEQYF,TGCGCCAGCAGCTTGACCCCGGACAGGGGATCCTACGAGCAGTACTTC
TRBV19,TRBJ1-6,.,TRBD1,CASGGTGDSPLHF,TGTGCCAGCGGTGGGACAGGGGATTCACCCCTCCACTTT
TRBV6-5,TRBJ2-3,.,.,CASSSGTRRPVDTQYF,TGTGCCAGCAGTTCTGGGACTCGACGCCCGGTGGATACGCAGTATTTT